Sequencing of this T cell receptor (beta chain) was carried out in a study of CD8+CD57+ T cells in acquired aplastic anemia listed by TCRdb under 2018. Looking at the study overall: DNA extracted from sorted CD4+ and CD8+ cells had a mean of roughly 3.3 ug, with a range of roughly 0.2 to 27.4 ug. An average of approximately 10 million reads for CD4+ cells and 11 million or so reads for CD8+ cells was obtained from healthy donor samples. Points the paper makes about the study in general: Between patients and healthy controls, no significant difference in CD8+ Simpson's diversity was found (P=0.060). Roughly 30 CD8+ CDR3 sequences were shared between patients and controls but appeared highly expressed in patients and within their immunodominant clones.

Genomic DNA was used as template for profiling of TCR beta VDJ combinations and CDR3 sequences. An Illumina HiSeq 2000 was the platform used for TCR repertoire sequencing. The study's own analysis went as follows. Repertoires were assessed using TRBV/TRBJ rearrangement plots, CDR3 size and DJ length profiles, and Simpson's diversity index. Whichever DNA sequence was most abundant in the deep sequencing data was defined as the immunodominant clone. CDR3 amino acid sequences were checked for sharing across subjects and were also compared against the VDJdb database and published repertoires. Using fastp at Q25 and MiXCR, TCRdb reprocessed the public reads and kept productive beta chains. CDR3 protein sequences are deduplicated, and each keeps its most common genes and DNA. TCRdb, not the authors, supplied the V and J calls. Recorded for this sample are approximately 160,000 distinct CDR3 sequences; approximately 44% of them occurred a single time. The top ten constitute 0.9% to 1.2% of the sample.

The sample holds many counts of this clonotype. Its recognized antigen is unknown. Base qualities are missing; no much larger clone stands one base away. Via the germline V gene (reference sequence), CDR1 is LNHNV and CDR2 YYDKDF. Cut back by 0 bases and 0 bases, the V and J ends lie 12 bases apart. Spanning cysteine to phenylalanine, the CDR3 consists of 17 amino acids. This entry keeps only the CDR3 DNA: 51 bases, framed from base 1. In this study, sorted CD4+ and CD8+ T cells from the blood of healthy subjects and of severe aplastic anemia patients had their TCR repertoires deep-sequenced. Ficoll-Paque density gradient centrifugation was used to isolate peripheral blood mononuclear cells. Before DNA was extracted, CD4+ and CD8+ T cells were sorted using either FACS or magnetic beads.

The rearrangement combines TRBV15 with TRBJ1-5; matching of 6 bases hints at TRBD1 as the D gene. The source is a human donor in good health. Sequences were obtained from sorted CD4+, CD8+, or CD8+CD57+ T cells (not recorded which) from PBMCs. The DNA is as follows: TGTGCCACCAGCAGAGACAGGGGCTGGACTAGCAATCAGCCCCAGCATTTT. It translates to CATSRDRGWTSNQPQHF.